This T cell receptor beta chain emerged from a study of blood T cells in healthy people across ages. General study results and limits: Leaving the PBMCs unsorted stopped any conclusive comparison of naive versus antigen-experienced cells. Nothing was known about donor CMV status, and this possibly confounded expanded clonotype changes.

Next came a second PCR, run for about 6 to 12 cycles, which used a sample-barcoded 5' primer along with a J-beta primer mix. Every cDNA molecule carried a tag from a template-switch adaptor bearing 12 random nucleotides. MiXCR, run by TCRdb on the 5' RACE reads, gives a single entry per CDR3 protein. Of around 1,800,000 distinct CDR3 sequences listed, about two fifths are singletons. V dropped 6 bases and J dropped 3 bases, with 17 bases sitting between them. This CDR3 contains 15 residues. Regarding this clonotype: Its antigen is still unknown.

The receptor's source is a human donor in good health. The chain has TRBV12-3 or TRBV12-4 and TRBJ1-1; tentative D call: TRBD1 (5 bases). The sample comprised blood. DNA for the CDR3: TGTGCCAGCAGCTTGACAGCTCTACCAGACACTGAAGCTTTCTTT. Its protein is CASSLTALPDTEAFF.